This TCR beta chain was observed in a study of T cells in localized non-small cell lung cancer. J was trimmed by 1 base and V by 3 bases; bases with no gene match: 1. From germline, CDR1 is SGDLS and CDR2 YYNGEE. The CDR3 length is 13 residues. Assay: immunoSEQ multiplex PCR; the TCRdb copy retains only in-frame clones and omits some. There are some 3,100 clones in the sample; about 29% occur only once, and approximately 22% lies in the top ten. This specimen was lung tumor tissue, taken before any cancer treatment. This sequence was found in a woman between 35 and 75 years old with stage I squamous cell lung carcinoma. The V and J genes are TRBV9 and TRBJ2-7, with 7 bases matching TRBD2. In nucleotides, the CDR3 is TGTGCCAGCAGCGAGGGACTATCCTACGAGCAGTACTTC. It yields the protein CASSEGLSYEQYF.